This T cell receptor (beta chain) was sequenced for a study of regulatory T cells in long-lasting Graves disease. General study results and limits: Those with persistent disease had in common more public clonotypes (about 3,000) than new patients (more than 900). Persistent cases favored TRBV28, TRBJ1-2 and TRBJ2-5.

This clonotype was counted only a few times. No antigen is known for it. The time point denotes: persistent/refractory GD, antithyroid drugs over 5 years with positive TRAb. The TCR library was made from RNA that had been extracted from PBMCs in TRIzol. Germline V CDR1 and CDR2: LGHNA, YNFKEQ. The CDR3 extends over 16 amino acids. J lost 8 bases, V lost 1 base, and 8 bases had no gene match. To make TCR beta libraries, researchers used iRepertoire HTBI primers and Arm-PCR of CDR3 regions. MiXCR was run by TCRdb on the multiplex PCR reads, yielding one entry per CDR3 protein. The profile shows roughly 360,000 distinct CDR3 sequences, roughly 25% of them singletons.

This TCR was recovered from a woman in her thirties or forties with Graves disease. The source material was peripheral blood mononuclear cells (PBMCs), sampled when the disease was refractory, from a patient treated with antithyroid drugs. V gene TRBV4-2 combines with J gene TRBJ2-1, with 10 bases matching TRBD2. The CDR3 loop is CASSQAFGTSAYEQFF. The CDR3 bases are TGTGCCAGCAGCCAAGCTTTCGGGACTAGCGCCTATGAGCAGTTCTTC.